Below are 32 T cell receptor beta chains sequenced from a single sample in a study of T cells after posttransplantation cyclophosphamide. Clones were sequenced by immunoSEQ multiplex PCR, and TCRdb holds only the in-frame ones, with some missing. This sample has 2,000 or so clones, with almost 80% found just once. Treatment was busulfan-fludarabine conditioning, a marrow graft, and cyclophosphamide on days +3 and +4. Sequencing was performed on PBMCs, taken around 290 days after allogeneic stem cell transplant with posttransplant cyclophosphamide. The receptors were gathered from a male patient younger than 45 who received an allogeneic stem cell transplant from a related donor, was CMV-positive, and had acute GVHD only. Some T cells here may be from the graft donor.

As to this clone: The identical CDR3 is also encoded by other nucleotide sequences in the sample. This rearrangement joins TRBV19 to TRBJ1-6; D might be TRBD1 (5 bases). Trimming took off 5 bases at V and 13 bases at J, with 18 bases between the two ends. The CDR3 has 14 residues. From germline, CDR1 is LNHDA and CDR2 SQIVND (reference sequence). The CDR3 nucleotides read TGTGCCAGTAGTCCTCGTCAGGGTGAATCCCCCCTCCACTTT. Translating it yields CASSPRQGESPLHF.

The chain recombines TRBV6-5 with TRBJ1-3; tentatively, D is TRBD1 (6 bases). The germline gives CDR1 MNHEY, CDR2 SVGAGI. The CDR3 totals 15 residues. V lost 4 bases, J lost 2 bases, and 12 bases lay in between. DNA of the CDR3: TGTGCCAGCAGTTTGTCCGGGACAACTGGAAACACCATATATTTT. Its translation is CASSLSGTTGNTIYF.

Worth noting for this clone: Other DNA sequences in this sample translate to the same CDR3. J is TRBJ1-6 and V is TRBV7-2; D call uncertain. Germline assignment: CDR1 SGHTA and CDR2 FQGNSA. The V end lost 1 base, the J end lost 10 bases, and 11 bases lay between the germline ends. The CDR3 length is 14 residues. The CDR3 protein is CASSLERESSPLHF. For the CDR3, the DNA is TGTGCCAGCAGCTTAGAGCGGGAGAGCTCACCCCTCCACTTT.

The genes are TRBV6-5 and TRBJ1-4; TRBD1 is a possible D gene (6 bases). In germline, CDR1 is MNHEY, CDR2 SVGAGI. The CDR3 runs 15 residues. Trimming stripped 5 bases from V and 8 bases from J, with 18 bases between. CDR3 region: CASSRSPTGQEKLFF. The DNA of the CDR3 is TGTGCCAGCAGTCGCTCTCCCACAGGACAGGAAAAACTGTTTTTT.

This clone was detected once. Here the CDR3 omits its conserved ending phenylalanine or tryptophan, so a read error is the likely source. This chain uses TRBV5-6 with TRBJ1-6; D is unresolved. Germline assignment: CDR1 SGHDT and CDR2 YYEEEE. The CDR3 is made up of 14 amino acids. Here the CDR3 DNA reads TGTGCCAGCAGCTTGTCCGGGGTTAATTCCCCCCTCCACTTG. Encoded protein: CASSLSGVNSPLHL.

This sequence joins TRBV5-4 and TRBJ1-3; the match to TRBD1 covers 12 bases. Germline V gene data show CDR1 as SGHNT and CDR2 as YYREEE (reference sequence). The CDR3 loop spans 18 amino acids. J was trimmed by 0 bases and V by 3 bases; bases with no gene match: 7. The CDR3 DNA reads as TGTGCCAGCAGCTCGGGACAGGGGGCGGCGAACTCTGGAAACACCATATATTTT. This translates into CASSSGQGAANSGNTIYF.

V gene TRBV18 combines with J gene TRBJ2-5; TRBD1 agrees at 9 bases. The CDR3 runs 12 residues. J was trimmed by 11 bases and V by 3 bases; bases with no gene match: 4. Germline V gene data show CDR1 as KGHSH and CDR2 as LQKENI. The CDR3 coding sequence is TGTGCCAGCTCACCGGACAGGGGAGAGCAGTACTTC. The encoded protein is CASSPDRGEQYF. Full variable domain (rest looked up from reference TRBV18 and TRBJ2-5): NAGVMQNPRHLVRRRGQEARLRCSPMKGHSHVYWYRQLPEEGLKFMVYLQKENIIDESGMPKERFSAEFPKEGPSILRIQQVVRGDSAAYFCASSPDRGEQYFGPGTRLLVL.

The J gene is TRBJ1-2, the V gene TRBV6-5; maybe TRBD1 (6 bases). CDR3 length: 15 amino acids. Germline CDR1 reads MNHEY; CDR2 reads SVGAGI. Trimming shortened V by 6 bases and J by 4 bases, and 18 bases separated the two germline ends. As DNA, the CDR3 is TGTGCCAGCAGAGACAGGACAGTCCAAATCTATGGCTACACCTTC. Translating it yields CASRDRTVQIYGYTF.

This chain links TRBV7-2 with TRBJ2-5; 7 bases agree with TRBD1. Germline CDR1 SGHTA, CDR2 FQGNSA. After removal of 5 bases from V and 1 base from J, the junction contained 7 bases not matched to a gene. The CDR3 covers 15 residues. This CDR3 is CASSTTTGPQETQYF. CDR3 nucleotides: TGTGCCAGCAGCACTACGACAGGGCCCCAAGAGACCCAGTACTTC.

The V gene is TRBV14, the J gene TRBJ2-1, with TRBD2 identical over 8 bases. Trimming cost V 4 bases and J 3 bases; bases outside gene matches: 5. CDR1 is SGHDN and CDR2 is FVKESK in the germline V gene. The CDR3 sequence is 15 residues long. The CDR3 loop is CASSPAGAYYNEQFF. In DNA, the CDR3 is TGTGCCAGCAGCCCAGCGGGGGCCTACTACAATGAGCAGTTCTTC.

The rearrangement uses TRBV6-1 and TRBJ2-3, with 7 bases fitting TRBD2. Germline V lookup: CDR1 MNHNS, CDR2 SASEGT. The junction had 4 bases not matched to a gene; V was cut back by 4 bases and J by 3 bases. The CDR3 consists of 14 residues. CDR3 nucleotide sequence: TGTGCCAGCAGTGGGGCCGGGAGGACAGATACGCAGTATTTT. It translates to CASSGAGRTDTQYF.

CDR3 coding DNA: TGTGCCAGCAGCCCGAATGACCCGGGAAGTCCTATCTACGAGCAGTACTTC. This gives the protein CASSPNDPGSPIYEQYF. This chain joins TRBV7-7 and TRBJ2-7; a possible D gene is TRBD2 (5 bases). Germline V gene lookup returns CDR1 SSHAT and CDR2 FNYEAQ (reference sequence). Trimming shortened V by 5 bases and J by 3 bases, and 23 bases separated the two germline ends. The CDR3 runs to 17 residues. Variable domain in full (rest from reference TRBV7-7 and TRBJ2-7): GAGVSQSPRYKVTKRGQDVTLRCDPISSHATLYWYQQALGQGPEFLTYFNYEAQPDKSGLPSDRFSAERPEGSISTLTIQRTEQRDSAMYRCASSPNDPGSPIYEQYFGPGTRLTVT.

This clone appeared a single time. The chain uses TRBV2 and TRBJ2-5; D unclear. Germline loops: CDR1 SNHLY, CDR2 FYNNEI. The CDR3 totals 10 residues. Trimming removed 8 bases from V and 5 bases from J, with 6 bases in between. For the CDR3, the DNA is TGTGCCAGCGGCTTCGAGACCCAGTACTTC. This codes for CASGFETQYF.

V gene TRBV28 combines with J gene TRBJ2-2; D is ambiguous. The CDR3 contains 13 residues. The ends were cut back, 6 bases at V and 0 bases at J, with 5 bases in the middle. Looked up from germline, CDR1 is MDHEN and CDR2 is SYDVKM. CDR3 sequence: CASRSPNTGELFF. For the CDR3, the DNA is TGTGCCAGCAGGAGTCCGAACACCGGGGAGCTGTTTTTT.

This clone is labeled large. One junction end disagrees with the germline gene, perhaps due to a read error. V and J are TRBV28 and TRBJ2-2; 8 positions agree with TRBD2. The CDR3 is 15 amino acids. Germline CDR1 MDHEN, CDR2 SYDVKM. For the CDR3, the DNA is TGTGCCAGCAGGCCAACTAGCGGAAACAACGGGGAGCTGTTTTTT. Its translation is CASRPTSGNNGELFF. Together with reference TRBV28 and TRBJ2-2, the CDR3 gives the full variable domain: DVKVTQSSRYLVKRTGEKVFLECVQDMDHENMFWYRQDPGLGLRLIYFSYDVKMKEKGDIPEGYSVSREKKERFSLILESASTNQTSMYLCASRPTSGNNGELFFGEGSRLTVL.

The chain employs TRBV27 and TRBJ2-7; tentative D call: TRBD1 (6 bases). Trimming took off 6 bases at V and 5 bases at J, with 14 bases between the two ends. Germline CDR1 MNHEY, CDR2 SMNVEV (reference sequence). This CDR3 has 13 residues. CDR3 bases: TGTGCCAGCAGACACAGGGCTTTCCACGAGCAGTACTTC. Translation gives CASRHRAFHEQYF.

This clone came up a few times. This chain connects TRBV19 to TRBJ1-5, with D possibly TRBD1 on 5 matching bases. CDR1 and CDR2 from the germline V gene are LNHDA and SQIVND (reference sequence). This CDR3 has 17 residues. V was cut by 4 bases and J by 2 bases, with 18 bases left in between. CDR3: CASSTLVGGVGNQPQHF. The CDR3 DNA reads TGTGCCAGTAGTACCCTAGTCGGGGGGGTCGGCAATCAGCCCCAGCATTTT.

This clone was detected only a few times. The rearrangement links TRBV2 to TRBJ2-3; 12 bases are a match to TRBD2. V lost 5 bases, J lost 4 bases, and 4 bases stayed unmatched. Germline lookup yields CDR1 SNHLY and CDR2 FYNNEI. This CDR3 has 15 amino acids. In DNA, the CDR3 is TGTGCCAGCAGTCGCGCTAGCGGGGGGGCAGATACGCAGTATTTT. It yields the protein CASSRASGGADTQYF. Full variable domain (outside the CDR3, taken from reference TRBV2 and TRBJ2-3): EPEVTQTPSHQVTQMGQEVILRCVPISNHLYFYWYRQILGQKVEFLVSFYNNEISEKSEIFDDQFSVERPDGSNFTLKIRSTKLEDSAMYFCASSRASGGADTQYFGPGTRLTVL.

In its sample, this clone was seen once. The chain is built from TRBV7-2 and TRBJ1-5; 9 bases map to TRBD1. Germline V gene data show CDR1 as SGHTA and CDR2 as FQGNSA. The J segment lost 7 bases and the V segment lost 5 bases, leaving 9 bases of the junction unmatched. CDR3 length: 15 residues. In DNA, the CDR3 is TGTGCCAGCAGCCAGAGTGGGACAGGGTACCAGCCCCAGCATTTT. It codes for CASSQSGTGYQPQHF.

Written as DNA, the CDR3 is TGTGCCAGCAGCCCAGCGGGGGCCTACTACAATGAGCAGTTCTTC. Amino acids: CASSPAGAYYNEQFF. This sequence joins TRBV9 and TRBJ2-1; TRBD2 agrees at 8 bases. Germline CDR1 is SGDLS and CDR2 is YYNGEE. The CDR3 sequence is 15 residues long. V dropped 4 bases and J dropped 3; count of bases not matched to a gene: 6.

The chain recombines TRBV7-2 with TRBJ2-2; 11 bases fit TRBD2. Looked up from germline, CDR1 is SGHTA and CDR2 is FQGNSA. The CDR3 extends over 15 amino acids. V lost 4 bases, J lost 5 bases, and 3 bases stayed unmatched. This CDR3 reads CASSYSGGATGELFF. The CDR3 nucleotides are TGTGCCAGCAGCTATAGCGGGGGGGCTACCGGGGAGCTGTTTTTT.

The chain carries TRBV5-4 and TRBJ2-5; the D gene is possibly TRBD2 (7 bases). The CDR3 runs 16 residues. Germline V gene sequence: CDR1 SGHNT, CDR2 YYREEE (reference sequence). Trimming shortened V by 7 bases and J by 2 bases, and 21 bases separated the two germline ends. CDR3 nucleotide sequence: TGTGCCAGCCGCACCTCCGAACGGGGGGCTCAAGAGACCCAGTACTTC. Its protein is CASRTSERGAQETQYF.

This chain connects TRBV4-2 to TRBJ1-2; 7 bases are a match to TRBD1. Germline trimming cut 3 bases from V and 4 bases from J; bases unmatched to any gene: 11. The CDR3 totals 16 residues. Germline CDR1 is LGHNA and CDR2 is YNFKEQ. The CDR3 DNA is TGTGCCAGCAGCCAGACAGGGCGTCAGAGTGCCTATGGCTACACCTTC. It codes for CASSQTGRQSAYGYTF.

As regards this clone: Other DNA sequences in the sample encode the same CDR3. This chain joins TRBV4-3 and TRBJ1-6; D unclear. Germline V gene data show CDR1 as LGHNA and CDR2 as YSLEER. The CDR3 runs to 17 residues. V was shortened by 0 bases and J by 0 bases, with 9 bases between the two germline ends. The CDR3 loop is CASSQDFSSSYNSPLHF. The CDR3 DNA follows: TGCGCCAGCAGCCAAGATTTTAGCAGCTCCTATAATTCACCCCTCCACTTT.

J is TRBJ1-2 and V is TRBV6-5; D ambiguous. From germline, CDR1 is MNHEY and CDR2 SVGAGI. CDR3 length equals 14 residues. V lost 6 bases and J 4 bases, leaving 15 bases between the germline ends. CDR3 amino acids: CASSRETTPYGYTF. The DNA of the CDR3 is TGTGCCAGCAGCCGCGAGACAACCCCCTATGGCTACACCTTC.

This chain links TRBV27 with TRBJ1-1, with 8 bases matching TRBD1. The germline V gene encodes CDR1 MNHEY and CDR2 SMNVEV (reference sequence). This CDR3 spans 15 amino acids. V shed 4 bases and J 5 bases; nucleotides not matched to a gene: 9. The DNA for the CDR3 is TGTGCCAGCAGTTCATCGCGACAGGGGAGAACTGAAGCTTTCTTT. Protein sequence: CASSSSRQGRTEAFF.

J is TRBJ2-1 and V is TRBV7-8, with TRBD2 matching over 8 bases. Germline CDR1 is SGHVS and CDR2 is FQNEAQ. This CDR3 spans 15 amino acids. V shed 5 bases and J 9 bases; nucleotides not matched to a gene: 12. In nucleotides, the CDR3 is TGTGCCAGCAGCCCCCGGGGGGGCCAGATAGGTGAGCAGTTCTTC. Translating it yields CASSPRGGQIGEQFF.

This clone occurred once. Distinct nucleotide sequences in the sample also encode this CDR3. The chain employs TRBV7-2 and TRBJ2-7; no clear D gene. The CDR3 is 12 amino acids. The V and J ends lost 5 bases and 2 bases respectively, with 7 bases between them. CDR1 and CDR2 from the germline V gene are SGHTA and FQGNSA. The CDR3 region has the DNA TGTGCCAGCAGCCTCTCAGCCTACGAGCAGTACTTC. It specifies CASSLSAYEQYF. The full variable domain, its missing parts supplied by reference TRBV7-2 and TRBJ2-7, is GAGVSQSPSNKVTEKGKDVELRCDPISGHTALYWYRQSLGQGLEFLIYFQGNSAPDKSGLPSDRFSAERTGGSVSTLTIQRTQQEDSAVYLCASSLSAYEQYFGPGTRLTVT.

In DNA, the CDR3 is TGCGCCAGCAGCTTGGGAACGGGGGGGGTAGATACGCAGTATTTT. This translates into CASSLGTGGVDTQYF. The V and J genes are TRBV5-1 and TRBJ2-3; 8 bases agree with TRBD2. Per the germline V gene, CDR1 is SGHRS and CDR2 is YFSETQ. The trim removed 0 bases at V and 5 bases at J, leaving 5 bases unmatched. The CDR3 loop spans 15 amino acids.

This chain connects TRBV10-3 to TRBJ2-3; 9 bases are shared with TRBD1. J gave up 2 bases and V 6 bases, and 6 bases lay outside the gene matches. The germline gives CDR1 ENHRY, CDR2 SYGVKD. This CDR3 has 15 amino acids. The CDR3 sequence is CAIRQQGASTDTQYF. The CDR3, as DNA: TGTGCCATCAGACAACAGGGGGCATCCACAGATACGCAGTATTTT.

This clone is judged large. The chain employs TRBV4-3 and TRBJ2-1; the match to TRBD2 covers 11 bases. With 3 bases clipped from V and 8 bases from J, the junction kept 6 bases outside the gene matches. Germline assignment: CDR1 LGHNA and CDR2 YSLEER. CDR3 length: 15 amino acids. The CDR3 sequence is CASSHLAGGPYEQFF. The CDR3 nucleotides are TGCGCCAGCAGCCATTTAGCGGGGGGGCCGTATGAGCAGTTCTTC.

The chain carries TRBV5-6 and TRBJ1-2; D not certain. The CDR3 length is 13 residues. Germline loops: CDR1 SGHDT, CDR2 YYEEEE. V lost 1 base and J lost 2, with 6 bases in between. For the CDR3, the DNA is TGTGCCAGCAGCTTGAACACCAACTATGGCTACACCTTC. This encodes CASSLNTNYGYTF.